Listed below are T cell receptor beta chains from one sample, sequenced in a study of T cell responses to AZD1222 COVID-19 vaccine. Assay used: immunoSEQ multiplex PCR; TCRdb lists only in-frame clones, some missing. Seen here are 90,000 to 110,000 clones, roughly 87% observed once, and the top ten hold roughly 13%. Sequencing was performed on peripheral blood, taken on day 0 of MenACWY control vaccination. These receptors came from an adult in good health. Both conserved end residues are part of each CDR3.

TRBV7-8 | CASSIYTGTGGRETQYF
TRBV4-1 | CASSQDWAGANTEAFF
TRBV7-9 | CASSAMGEQFF
TRBV7-6 | CASSLDGRGQNGEQYF
TRBV5-1 | CASSWTSGRTGELFF
TRBV2 | CARGLAGTRSYEQYF
TRBV5-1 | CASSLVAGSTDTQYF
TRBV5-1 | CASSGGTGGSGEKLFF
TRBV4-1 | CASSQGPKAFF
TRBV2 | CASREGQGGFADGYTF
TRBV10-2 | CASTPGDYRMNTEAFF
TRBV30 | CAWGPGTGGFTNEKLFF
TRBV7-3 | CASSSSGFRDNEQFF
TRBV5-1 | CASSFKDTIYF
TRBV27 | CASSSRLAHEQYF
TRBV7-2 | CASNPGGSYEQYF
TRBV19 | CASRGTGEDNTIYF
TRBV6-2/TRBV6-3 | CASSRQGASGNTIYF
TRBV10-3 | CAISESRASGDYNEQFF
TRBV20-1 | CSARDVDTQYF
TRBV7-6 | CASSLGGFGYEQYF
TRBV28 | CASSTGSYADEQFF
TRBV21-1 | CASRVRDNLYEQYF
TRBV6-5 | CASTPQTPNTEAFF
TRBV7-2 | CASSFQNSEETQYF